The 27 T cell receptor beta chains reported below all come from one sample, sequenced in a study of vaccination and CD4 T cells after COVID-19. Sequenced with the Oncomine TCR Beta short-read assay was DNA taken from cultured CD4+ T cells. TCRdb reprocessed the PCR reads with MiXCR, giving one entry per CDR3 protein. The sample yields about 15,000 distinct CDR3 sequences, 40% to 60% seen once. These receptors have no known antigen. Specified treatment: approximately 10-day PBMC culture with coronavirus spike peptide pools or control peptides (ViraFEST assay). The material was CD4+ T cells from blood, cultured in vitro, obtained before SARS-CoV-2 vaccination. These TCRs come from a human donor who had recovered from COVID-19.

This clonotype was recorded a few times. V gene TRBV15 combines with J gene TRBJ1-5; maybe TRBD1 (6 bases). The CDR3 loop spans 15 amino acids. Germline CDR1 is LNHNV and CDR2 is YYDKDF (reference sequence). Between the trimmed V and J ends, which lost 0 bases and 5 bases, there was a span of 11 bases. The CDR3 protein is CATSRDVGQHQPQHF. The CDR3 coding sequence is TGTGCCACCAGCAGAGATGTCGGACAGCATCAGCCCCAGCATTTT.

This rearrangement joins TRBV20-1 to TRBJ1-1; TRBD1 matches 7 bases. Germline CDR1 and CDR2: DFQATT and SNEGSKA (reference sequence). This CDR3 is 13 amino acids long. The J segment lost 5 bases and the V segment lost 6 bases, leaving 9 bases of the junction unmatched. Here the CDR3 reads CSALGQSRTEAFF. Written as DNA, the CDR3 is TGCAGTGCCCTGGGACAGTCACGGACTGAAGCTTTCTTT.

The CDR3 sequence is CASTQREGRNIQYF. The CDR3 DNA sequence: TGTGCCAGTACTCAGCGGGAAGGAAGGAACATTCAGTACTTC. The chain employs TRBV19 and TRBJ2-4; 7 bases agree with TRBD2. This CDR3 has 14 amino acids. Per germline, CDR1 LNHDA and CDR2 SQIVND (reference sequence). V shed 7 bases and J 7 bases; nucleotides not matched to a gene: 10.

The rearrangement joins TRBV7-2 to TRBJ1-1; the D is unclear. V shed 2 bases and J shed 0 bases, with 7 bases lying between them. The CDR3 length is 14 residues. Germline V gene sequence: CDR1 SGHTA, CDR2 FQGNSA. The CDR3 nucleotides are TGTGCCAGCAGCTTATCACCCCTGAACACTGAAGCTTTCTTT. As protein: CASSLSPLNTEAFF.

The CDR3 DNA follows: TGTGCCAGCAAAAACACCCTCTACGAGCAGTACTTC. This sequence encodes CASKNTLYEQYF. The rearrangement links TRBV6-2 or TRBV6-3 to TRBJ2-7; D call uncertain. This CDR3 spans 12 amino acids. V was shortened by 7 bases and J by 3 bases, with 10 bases between the two germline ends. The germline gives CDR1 MNHEY, CDR2 SVGEGT.

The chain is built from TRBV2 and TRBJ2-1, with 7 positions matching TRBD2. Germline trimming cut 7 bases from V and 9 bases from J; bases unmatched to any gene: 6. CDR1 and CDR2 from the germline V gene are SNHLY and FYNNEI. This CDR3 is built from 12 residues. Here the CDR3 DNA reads TGTGCCAGCAACCGGGAGGCATCTGAGCAGTTCTTC. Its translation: CASNREASEQFF.

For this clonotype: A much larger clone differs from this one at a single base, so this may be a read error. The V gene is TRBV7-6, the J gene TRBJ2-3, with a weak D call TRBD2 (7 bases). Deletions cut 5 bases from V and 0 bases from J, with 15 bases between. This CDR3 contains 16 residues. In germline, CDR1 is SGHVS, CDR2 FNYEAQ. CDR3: CASSPGGGLSTDTQYF. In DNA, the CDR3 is TGTGCCAGCAGCCCTGGGGGGGGGCTTAGCACAGATACGCAGTATTTT. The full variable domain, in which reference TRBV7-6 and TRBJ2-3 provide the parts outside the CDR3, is GAGVSQSPRYKVTKRGQDVALRCDPISGHVSLYWYRQALGQGPEFLTYFNYEAQQDKSGLPNDRFSAERPEGSISTLTIQRTEQRDSAMYRCASSPGGGLSTDTQYFGPGTRLTVL.

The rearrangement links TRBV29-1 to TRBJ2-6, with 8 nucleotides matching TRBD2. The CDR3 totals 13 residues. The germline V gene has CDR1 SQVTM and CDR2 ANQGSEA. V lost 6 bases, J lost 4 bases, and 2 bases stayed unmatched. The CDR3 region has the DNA TGCAGCGTAGCGGGAGCCGGGGCCAACGTCCTGACTTTC. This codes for CSVAGAGANVLTF.

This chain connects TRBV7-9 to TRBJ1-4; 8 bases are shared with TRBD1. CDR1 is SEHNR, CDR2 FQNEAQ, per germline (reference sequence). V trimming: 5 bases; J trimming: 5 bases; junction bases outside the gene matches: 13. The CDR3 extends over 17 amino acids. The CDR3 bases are TGTGCCAGCAGCCATACGGGACAGGATCAGATGAATGAAAAACTGTTTTTT. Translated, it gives CASSHTGQDQMNEKLFF.

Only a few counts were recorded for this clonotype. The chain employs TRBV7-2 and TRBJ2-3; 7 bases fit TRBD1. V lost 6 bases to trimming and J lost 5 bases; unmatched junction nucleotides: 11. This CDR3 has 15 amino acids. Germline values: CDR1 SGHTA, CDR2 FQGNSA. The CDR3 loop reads CASRAGTVKRDTQYF. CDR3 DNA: TGTGCCAGCAGGGCCGGGACAGTTAAACGAGATACGCAGTATTTT.

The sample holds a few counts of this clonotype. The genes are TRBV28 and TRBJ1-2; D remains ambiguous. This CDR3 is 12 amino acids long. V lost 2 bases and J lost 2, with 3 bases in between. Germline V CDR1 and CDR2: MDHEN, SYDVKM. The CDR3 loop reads CASSLANYGYTF. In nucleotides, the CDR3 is TGTGCCAGCAGTTTAGCGAACTATGGCTACACCTTC.

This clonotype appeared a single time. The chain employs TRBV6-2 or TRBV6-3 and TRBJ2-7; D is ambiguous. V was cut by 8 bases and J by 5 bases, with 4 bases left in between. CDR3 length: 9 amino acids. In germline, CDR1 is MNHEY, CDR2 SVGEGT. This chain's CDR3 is CASGDEQYF. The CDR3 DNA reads TGTGCCAGCGGAGACGAGCAGTACTTC.

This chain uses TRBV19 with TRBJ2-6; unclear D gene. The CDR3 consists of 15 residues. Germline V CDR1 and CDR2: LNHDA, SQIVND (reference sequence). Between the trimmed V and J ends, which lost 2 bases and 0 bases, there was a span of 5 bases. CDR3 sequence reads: CASSIISSGANVLTF. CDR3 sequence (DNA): TGTGCCAGTAGTATAATCAGCTCTGGGGCCAACGTCCTGACTTTC.

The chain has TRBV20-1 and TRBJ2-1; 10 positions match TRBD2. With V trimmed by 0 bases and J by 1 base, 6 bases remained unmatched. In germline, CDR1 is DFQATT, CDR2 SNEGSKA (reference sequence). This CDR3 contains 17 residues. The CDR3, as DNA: TGCAGTGCTAGAGACGTAGCGGGAGGAGGATCCTACAATGAGCAGTTCTTC. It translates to CSARDVAGGGSYNEQFF.

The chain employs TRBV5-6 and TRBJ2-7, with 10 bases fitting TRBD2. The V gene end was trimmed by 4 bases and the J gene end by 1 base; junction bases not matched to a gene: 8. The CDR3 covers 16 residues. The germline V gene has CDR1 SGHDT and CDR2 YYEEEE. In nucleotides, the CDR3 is TGTGCCAGCAGCGTGTGGACTAGCGGTACTTCCTACGAGCAGTACTTC. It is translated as CASSVWTSGTSYEQYF.

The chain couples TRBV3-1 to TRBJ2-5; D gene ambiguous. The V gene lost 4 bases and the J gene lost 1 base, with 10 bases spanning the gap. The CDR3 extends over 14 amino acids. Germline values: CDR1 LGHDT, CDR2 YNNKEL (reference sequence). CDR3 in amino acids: CASSPPNVQETQYF. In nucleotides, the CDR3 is TGTGCCAGCAGCCCCCCGAACGTCCAAGAGACCCAGTACTTC.

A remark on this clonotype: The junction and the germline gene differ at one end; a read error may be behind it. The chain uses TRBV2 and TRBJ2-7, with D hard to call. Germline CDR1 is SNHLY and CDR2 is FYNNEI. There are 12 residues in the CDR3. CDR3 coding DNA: TGTGCCAGCAGGGAAGGGCTGTACGAGCAGTACTTC. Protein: CASREGLYEQYF.

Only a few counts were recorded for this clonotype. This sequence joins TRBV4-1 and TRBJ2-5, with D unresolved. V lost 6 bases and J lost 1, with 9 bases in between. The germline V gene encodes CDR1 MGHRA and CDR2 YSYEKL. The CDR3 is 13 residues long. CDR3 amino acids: CASSTALQETQYF. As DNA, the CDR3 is TGCGCCAGCAGTACCGCCCTCCAAGAGACCCAGTACTTC.

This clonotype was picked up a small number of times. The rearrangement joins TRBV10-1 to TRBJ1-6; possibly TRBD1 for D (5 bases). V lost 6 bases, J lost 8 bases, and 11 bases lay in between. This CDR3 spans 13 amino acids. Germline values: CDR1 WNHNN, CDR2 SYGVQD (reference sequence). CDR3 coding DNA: TGCGCCAGCAGCAGGGAGAGGGATTCACCCCTCCACTTT. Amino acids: CASSRERDSPLHF.

The CDR3 DNA reads as TGTGCCAGCAGCTTAGGGGCTGGTAACATTCAGTACTTC. Amino acid sequence: CASSLGAGNIQYF. This chain joins TRBV7-3 and TRBJ2-4, with a tentative D call TRBD1 (5 bases). Germline assignment: CDR1 SGHTA and CDR2 FQGTGA. V shed 2 bases and J shed 7 bases, with 9 bases lying between them. This CDR3 comprises 13 residues.

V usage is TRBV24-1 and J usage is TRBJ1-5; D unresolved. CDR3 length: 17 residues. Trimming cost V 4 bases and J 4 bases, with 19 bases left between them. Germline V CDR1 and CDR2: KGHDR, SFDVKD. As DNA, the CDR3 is TGTGCCACCAGTGACGGGTTGGGCGGGGATATTAATCAGCCCCAGCATTTT. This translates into CATSDGLGGDINQPQHF.

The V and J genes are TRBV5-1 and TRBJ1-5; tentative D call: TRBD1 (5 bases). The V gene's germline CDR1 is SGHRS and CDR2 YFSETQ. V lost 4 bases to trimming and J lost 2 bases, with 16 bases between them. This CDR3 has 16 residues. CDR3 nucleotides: TGCGCCAGCAGCCCCGGTGGGGCCGAGGGCAATCAGCCCCAGCATTTT. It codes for CASSPGGAEGNQPQHF.

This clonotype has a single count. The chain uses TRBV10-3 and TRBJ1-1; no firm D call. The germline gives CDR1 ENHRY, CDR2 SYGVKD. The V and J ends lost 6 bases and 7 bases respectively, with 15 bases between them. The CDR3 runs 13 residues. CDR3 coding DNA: TGTGCCATCAGGATTGCCAAAGACCTTGAAGCTTTCTTT. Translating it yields CAIRIAKDLEAFF.

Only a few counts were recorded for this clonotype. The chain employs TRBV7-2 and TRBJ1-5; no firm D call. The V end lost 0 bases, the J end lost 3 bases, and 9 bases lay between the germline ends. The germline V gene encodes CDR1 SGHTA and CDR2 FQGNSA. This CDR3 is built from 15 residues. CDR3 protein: CASSLAVGTNQPQHF. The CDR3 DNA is TGTGCCAGCAGCTTAGCTGTGGGAACCAATCAGCCCCAGCATTTT. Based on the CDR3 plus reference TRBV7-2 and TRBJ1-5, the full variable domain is GAGVSQSPSNKVTEKGKDVELRCDPISGHTALYWYRQSLGQGLEFLIYFQGNSAPDKSGLPSDRFSAERTGGSVSTLTIQRTQQEDSAVYLCASSLAVGTNQPQHFGDGTRLSIL.

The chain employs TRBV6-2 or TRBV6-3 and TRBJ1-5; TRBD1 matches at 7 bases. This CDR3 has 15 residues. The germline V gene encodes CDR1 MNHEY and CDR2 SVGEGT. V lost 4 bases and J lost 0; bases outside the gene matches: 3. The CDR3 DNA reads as TGTGCCAGCAGTTGGGGGACAGATAGCAATCAGCCCCAGCATTTT. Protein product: CASSWGTDSNQPQHF.

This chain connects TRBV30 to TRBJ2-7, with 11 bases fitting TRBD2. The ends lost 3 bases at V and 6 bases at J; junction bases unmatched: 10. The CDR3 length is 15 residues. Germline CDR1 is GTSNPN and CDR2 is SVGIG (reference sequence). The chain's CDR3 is CAWSDLSGRAGEQYF. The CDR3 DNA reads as TGTGCCTGGAGCGATCTTAGCGGGAGGGCCGGCGAGCAGTACTTC.

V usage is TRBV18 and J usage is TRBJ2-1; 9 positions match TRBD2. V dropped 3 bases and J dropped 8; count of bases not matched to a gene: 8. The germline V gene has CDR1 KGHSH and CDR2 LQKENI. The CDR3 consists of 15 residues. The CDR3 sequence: CASSPGGRALYEQFF. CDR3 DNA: TGTGCCAGCTCACCGGGCGGGAGGGCCTTGTATGAGCAGTTCTTC.